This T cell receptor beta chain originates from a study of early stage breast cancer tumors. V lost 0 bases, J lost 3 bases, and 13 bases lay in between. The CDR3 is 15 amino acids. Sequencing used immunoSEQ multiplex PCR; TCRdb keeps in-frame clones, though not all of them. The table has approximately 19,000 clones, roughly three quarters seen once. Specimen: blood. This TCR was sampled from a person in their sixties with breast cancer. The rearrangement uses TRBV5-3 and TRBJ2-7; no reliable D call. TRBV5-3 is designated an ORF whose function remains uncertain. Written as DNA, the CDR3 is TGTGCCAGAAGCTTGGAGTCCCGCCTAGGCTACGAGCAGTACTTC. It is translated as CARSLESRLGYEQYF.